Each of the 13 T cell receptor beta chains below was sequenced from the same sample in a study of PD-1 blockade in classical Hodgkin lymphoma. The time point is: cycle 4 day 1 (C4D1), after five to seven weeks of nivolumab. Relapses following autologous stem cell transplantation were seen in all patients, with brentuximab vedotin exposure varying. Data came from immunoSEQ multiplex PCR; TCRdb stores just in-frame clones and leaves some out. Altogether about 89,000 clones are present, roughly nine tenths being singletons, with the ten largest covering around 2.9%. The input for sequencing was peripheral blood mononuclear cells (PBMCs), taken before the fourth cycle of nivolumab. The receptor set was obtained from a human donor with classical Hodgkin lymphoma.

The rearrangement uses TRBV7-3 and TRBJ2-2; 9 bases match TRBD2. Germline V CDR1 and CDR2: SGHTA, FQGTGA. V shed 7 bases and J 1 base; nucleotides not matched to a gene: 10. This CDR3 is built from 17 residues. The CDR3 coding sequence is TGTGCCAGCACAAGGCTAGCGGGGAGGATGAACACCGGGGAGCTGTTTTTT. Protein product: CASTRLAGRMNTGELFF.

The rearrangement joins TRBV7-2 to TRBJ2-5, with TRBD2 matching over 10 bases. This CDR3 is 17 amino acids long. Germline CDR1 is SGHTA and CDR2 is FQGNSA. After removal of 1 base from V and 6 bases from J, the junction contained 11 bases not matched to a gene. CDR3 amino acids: CASSLGVSGGLAQTQYF. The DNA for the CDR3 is TGTGCCAGCAGCTTAGGAGTTAGCGGGGGGCTGGCACAGACCCAGTACTTC.

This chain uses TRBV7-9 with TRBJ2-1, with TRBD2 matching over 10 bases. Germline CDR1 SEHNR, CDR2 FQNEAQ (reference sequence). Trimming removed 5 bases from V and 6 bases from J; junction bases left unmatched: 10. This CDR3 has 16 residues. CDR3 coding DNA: TGTGCCAGCAGCCCAGATCTAGCGGGGGTTTTCAATGAGCAGTTCTTC. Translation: CASSPDLAGVFNEQFF.

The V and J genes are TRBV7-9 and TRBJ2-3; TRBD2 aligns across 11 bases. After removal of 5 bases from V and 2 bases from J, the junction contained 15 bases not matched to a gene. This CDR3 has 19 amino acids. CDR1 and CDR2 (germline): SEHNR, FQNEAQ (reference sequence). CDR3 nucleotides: TGTGCCAGCAGCCTATTGGGACTAGCGGCCACTCTACTCACAGATACGCAGTATTTT. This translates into CASSLLGLAATLLTDTQYF.

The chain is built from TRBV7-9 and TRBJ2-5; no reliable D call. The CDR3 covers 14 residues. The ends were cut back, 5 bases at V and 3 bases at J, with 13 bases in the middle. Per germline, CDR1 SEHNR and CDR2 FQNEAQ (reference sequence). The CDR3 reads CASSEITLKETQYF. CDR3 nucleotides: TGTGCCAGCAGCGAGATTACATTGAAAGAGACCCAGTACTTC.

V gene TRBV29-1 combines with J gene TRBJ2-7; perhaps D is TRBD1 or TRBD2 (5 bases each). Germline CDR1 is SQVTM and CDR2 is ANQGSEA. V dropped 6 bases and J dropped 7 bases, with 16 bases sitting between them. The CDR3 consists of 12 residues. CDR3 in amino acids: CSVVDREGEQYF. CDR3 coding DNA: TGCAGCGTGGTAGACAGAGAGGGGGAGCAGTACTTC.

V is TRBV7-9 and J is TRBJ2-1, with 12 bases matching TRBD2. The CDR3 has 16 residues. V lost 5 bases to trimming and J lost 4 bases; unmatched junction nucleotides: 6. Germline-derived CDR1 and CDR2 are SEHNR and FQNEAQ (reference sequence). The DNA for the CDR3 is TGTGCCAGCAGCGCCCGGACTAGCGGGGAGTACAATGAGCAGTTCTTC. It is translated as CASSARTSGEYNEQFF.

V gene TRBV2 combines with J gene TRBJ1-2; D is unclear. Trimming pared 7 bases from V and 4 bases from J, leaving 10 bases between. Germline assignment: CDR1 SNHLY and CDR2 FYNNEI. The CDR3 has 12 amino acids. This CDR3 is CASTAESYGYTF. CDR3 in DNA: TGTGCCAGCACGGCAGAAAGCTATGGCTACACCTTC.

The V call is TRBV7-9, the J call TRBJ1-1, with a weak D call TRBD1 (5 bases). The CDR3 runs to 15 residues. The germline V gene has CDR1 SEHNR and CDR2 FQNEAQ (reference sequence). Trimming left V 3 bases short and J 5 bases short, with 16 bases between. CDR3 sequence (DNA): TGTGCCAGCAGCTTTGAGGAAGGGGCCGGGACTGAAGCTTTCTTT. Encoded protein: CASSFEEGAGTEAFF. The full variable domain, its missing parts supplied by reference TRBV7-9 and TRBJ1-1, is DTGVSQNPRHKITKRGQNVTFRCDPISEHNRLYWYRQTLGQGPEFLTYFQNEAQLEKSRLLSDRFSAERPKGSFSTLEIQRTEQGDSAMYLCASSFEEGAGTEAFFGQGTRLTVV.

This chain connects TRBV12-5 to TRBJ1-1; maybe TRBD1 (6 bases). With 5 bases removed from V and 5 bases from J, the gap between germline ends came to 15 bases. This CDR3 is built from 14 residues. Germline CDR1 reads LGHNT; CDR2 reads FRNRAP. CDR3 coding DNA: TGTGCTAGTGGTGCCCGAGGGGGGGAGACTGAAGCTTTCTTT. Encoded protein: CASGARGGETEAFF. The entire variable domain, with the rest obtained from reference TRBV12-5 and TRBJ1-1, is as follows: DARVTQTPRHKVTEMGQEVTMRCQPILGHNTVFWYRQTMMQGLELLAYFRNRAPLDDSGMPKDRFSAEMPDATLATLKIQPSEPRDSAVYFCASGARGGETEAFFGQGTRLTVV.

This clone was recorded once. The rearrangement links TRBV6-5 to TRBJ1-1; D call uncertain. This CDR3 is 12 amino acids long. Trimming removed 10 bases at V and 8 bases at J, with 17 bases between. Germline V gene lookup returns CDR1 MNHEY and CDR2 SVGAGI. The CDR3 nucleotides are TGTGCCACCTCGGACGGTGCCGGCGAAGCTTTCTTT. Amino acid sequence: CATSDGAGEAFF.

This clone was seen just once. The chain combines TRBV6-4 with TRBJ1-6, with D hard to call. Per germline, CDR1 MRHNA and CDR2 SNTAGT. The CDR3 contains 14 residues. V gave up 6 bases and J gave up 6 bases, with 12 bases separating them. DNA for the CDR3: TGTGCCAGCAGGAACAGTGACCTTAATTCACCCCTCCACTTT. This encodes CASRNSDLNSPLHF.

The CDR3 region has the DNA TGTGCCAGCAGAGAATGGGGACAGAACACCGGGGAGCTGTTTTTT. Its protein product is CASREWGQNTGELFF. V and J are TRBV2 and TRBJ2-2; possibly TRBD1 for D (6 bases). The CDR3 is 15 residues long. Germline V gene data show CDR1 as SNHLY and CDR2 as FYNNEI. The germline V and J ends were trimmed by 6 bases and 1 base, with 12 bases remaining between them.